The source of this T cell receptor beta chain is a study of blood T cell repertoires in COVID-19. Profiling relied on immunoSEQ multiplex PCR, and the TCRdb table lists in-frame clones only, not all of them. The repertoire holds around 460,000 clones, with about 90% as singletons. The germline V and J ends were trimmed by 5 bases and 7 bases, with 13 bases remaining between them. CDR3 length: 12 residues. Germline V gives CDR1 SGHRS, CDR2 YFSETQ. Sequencing input: peripheral blood. The rearrangement joins TRBV5-1 to TRBJ2-7, with D tentatively TRBD2 (5 bases). This TCR came from a young man with COVID-19, enrolled during active disease. The CDR3 reads CASRGPPGEQYF. CDR3 nucleotide sequence: TGCGCCAGCAGAGGACCACCGGGAGAGCAGTACTTC.